This paragraph covers one T cell receptor (beta chain) sequence. Per the study methods: The authors estimated nucleated cell counts from reference gene primer amplification. Using immunoSEQ multiplex PCR, the repertoire was profiled, and TCRdb retains in-frame clones only, with some absent. That table gives V, J and clone size, and the DNA gave D and trimming. The top ten clones hold around 19% of a sample with roughly 150,000 clones, around four fifths of them seen once. The germline V gene encodes CDR1 MNHEY and CDR2 SVGAGI. V shed 6 bases and J 10 bases; nucleotides not matched to a gene: 12. The CDR3 covers 15 residues. This entry comes from a study of blood T cell repertoires in COVID-19. Overall study context: Acute and convalescent COVID-19 specimens originated in the United States, Italy and Spain. Sample material is recorded as cDNA or gDNA derived from T cells, B-cell-depleted T cells, or PBMCs.

Sequenced: peripheral blood. The sequence was obtained from a woman in her seventies who had recovered from COVID-19. V is TRBV6-5 and J is TRBJ1-6; TRBD1 matches at 7 bases. In nucleotides, the CDR3 is TGTGCCAGCAGCCGGACAGGAGAGGAGGGCTCACCCCTCCACTTT. This gives the protein CASSRTGEEGSPLHF.